This record concerns one T cell receptor beta chain sequence. Its antigen target is currently unknown. Per-base qualities were not stored, and no clone one base away is much larger. V sheds 6 bases and J sheds 2 bases, leaving 11 bases between their ends. The germline V gene supplies CDR1 MDHEN and CDR2 SYDVKM. Measured from the cysteine to the phenylalanine, the CDR3 is 14 residues long. Only CDR3 DNA is held: 42 bases, read in frame from base 1. The time point label on this specimen signifies: neoterminal ileum biopsy at postoperative endoscopy, about 6 months after surgery. Adults with ileal or ileocolonic Crohn's disease for whom ileocolonic resection was indicated were considered eligible. Whole ileal mucosal biopsies were stored frozen at -80°C before DNA extraction. Genomic DNA was extracted from frozen whole biopsies using a TRizol-based method and was quantified with a NanoDrop 2000 spectrophotometer.

The sample is drawn from a study of T cell repertoires in ileal Crohn's disease (dated by TCRdb to the late 2010s). As for the study more broadly: The median duration of disease was roughly 7.6 years, and at the time of surgery approximately 34% of patients were active smokers. The TCR repertoire was analysed in about 60 patients with Crohn's disease drawn from a prospective multicentre cohort. A total of approximately 170 mucosal samples from 57 patients were sequenced, collected from several sites on the surgical specimen and at postoperative endoscopy. All patients had surgery for a complication: stricturing disease in approximately 61% and penetrating disease in roughly 39%. The study was conducted in parallel with a multicentre cohort that was designed to identify predictors of early endoscopic recurrence following ileocolonic resection. A Rutgeerts score higher than i0 was the definition used for endoscopic postoperative recurrence. M6 samples consisted of neoterminal ileum biopsies collected during postoperative colonoscopy. About half of the patients received postoperative therapy: ten to eleven received thiopurines and some 20 received anti-TNF agents. What the authors observed across the whole study: The timing of postoperative endoscopy varied within the first year after surgery, and the median delay was roughly 6.5 months. Sorted CD8 T cells carried more high-frequency clones than CD4 T cells, suggesting mucosal expansions were mainly CD8. Higher high-frequency clone percentages at surgery were associated with endoscopic recurrence; all patients with clonality above 26.8% (18/57) had recurrence. Mucosal CD4 and CD8 T cells were sorted and sequenced only in a subgroup of patients, whose size was not stated. Compared with non-smokers, patients who were active smokers at surgery showed a significantly higher proportion of clonal expansions (roughly 24% vs 19%, p=0.02).

Around 550 nanograms of biopsy DNA per sample were submitted for commercial TCRB immunosequencing. Adaptive Biotechnology amplified CDR3 regions from genomic DNA with a two-step multiplex PCR that controlled for amplification bias. Primers for every V and J gene segment were used in the first PCR, and barcodes and Illumina adapters were added in the second PCR. CDR3 libraries were sequenced using an Illumina instrument. The published analysis was carried out like this. The analysis used both the pipelines supplied by the vendor and custom analysis of the raw data in R/Bioconductor with R version 3.3.0. Clonality, which ranges from 0 to 1, was calculated as the inverse of the normalised Shannon entropy across all productive clones. The repertoire share taken up by the top 100 clones defined high-frequency clones, and only clones that passed a 95% confidence test were kept. The Simpson index measured repertoire diversity, and the Morisita-Horn index measured overlap between samples. Imported from immuneACCESS, the table was reduced by TCRdb to in-frame sequences with V and J called. These copies leave out some clones; in studies compared against another copy, an unresolved V gene accounts for under half, and the cause of the remainder is not known. From that table come the V and J calls and clone size; the DNA was used to work out D and trimming. The sample table holds some 14,000 clones, of which over 70% were seen once. Together, the top ten hold roughly 4% of the sample.

The chain employs TRBV28 and TRBJ1-5; the best D guess is TRBD1, with 6 bases matching. Source material: ileal tissue. This sequence originates from an adult with Crohn's disease. The base sequence is TGTGCCAGCAGACCCCCAGGGGGCAATCAGCCCCAGCATTTT. Its product reads: CASRPPGGNQPQHF.